The 9 T cell receptor beta chains presented below share a single source sample, sequenced in a study of blood T cell repertoires in COVID-19. Sequencing used immunoSEQ multiplex PCR; TCRdb keeps in-frame clones, though not all of them. The sample holds about 46,000 clones, about 86% seen once. The sequenced sample was PBMCs or T cells enriched from blood (not recorded which). All receptors come from a woman between 45 and 60 years old who had recovered from COVID-19.

The chain is built from TRBV7-9 and TRBJ1-4, with D maybe TRBD1 (5 bases). Trimming took off 2 bases at V and 5 bases at J, with 15 bases between the two ends. This CDR3 has 16 amino acids. Germline lookup yields CDR1 SEHNR and CDR2 FQNEAQ (reference sequence). The CDR3 sequence is CASSLSRPGGNEKLFF. The CDR3 coding sequence is TGTGCCAGCAGCTTATCTAGACCCGGGGGGAATGAAAAACTGTTTTTT. Using reference TRBV7-9 and TRBJ1-4 for the parts outside the CDR3, the full variable domain is DTGVSQNPRHKITKRGQNVTFRCDPISEHNRLYWYRQTLGQGPEFLTYFQNEAQLEKSRLLSDRFSAERPKGSFSTLEIQRTEQGDSAMYLCASSLSRPGGNEKLFFGSGTQLSVL.

V usage is TRBV6-5 and J usage is TRBJ2-5; TRBD2 agrees at 7 bases. Germline CDR1 MNHEY, CDR2 SVGAGI. The CDR3 is 15 residues long. V lost 0 bases to trimming and J lost 1 base; unmatched junction nucleotides: 2. CDR3 region: CASSYSGGGQETQYF. CDR3 nucleotide sequence: TGTGCCAGCAGTTACTCGGGGGGGGGCCAAGAGACCCAGTACTTC.

The chain employs TRBV5-1 and TRBJ1-1; maybe TRBD1 (6 bases). V lost 0 bases, J lost 10 bases, and 16 bases lay in between. The CDR3 is 14 amino acids. Germline V CDR1 and CDR2: SGHRS, YFSETQ. The CDR3 DNA follows: TGCGCCAGCAGCTTGGCCAGGGGCCAGGTTGGAGCTTTCTTT. Its protein product is CASSLARGQVGAFF.

This chain links TRBV6-5 with TRBJ1-2, with D possibly TRBD1 on 6 matching bases. This CDR3 spans 13 amino acids. V lost 6 bases and J 4 bases, leaving 12 bases between the germline ends. Germline lookup yields CDR1 MNHEY and CDR2 SVGAGI. This chain's CDR3 is CASRPGTIYGYTF. CDR3 DNA sequence: TGTGCCAGCAGGCCCGGGACAATCTATGGCTACACCTTC.

V usage is TRBV5-1 and J usage is TRBJ1-1, with D possibly TRBD1 on 5 matching bases. The V end lost 1 base, the J end lost 6 bases, and 19 bases lay between the germline ends. The germline V gene has CDR1 SGHRS and CDR2 YFSETQ. This CDR3 contains 16 residues. The CDR3 is CASSLTTGTGNPEAFF. In DNA, the CDR3 is TGCGCCAGCAGCTTGACGACGGGTACAGGAAACCCTGAAGCTTTCTTT.

V is TRBV28 and J is TRBJ1-2, with TRBD1 matching 9 bases. CDR3 size: 15 residues. The V gene's germline CDR1 is MDHEN and CDR2 SYDVKM. V was clipped by 4 bases and J by 1 base; unmatched bases: 4. The DNA for the CDR3 is TGTGCCAGCAGTTCCCCGGACAGGGGTAACTATGGCTACACCTTC. This encodes CASSSPDRGNYGYTF.

The chain carries TRBV6-1 and TRBJ1-1; TRBD1 might be the D (6 bases). This CDR3 comprises 13 residues. Germline CDR1 reads MNHNS; CDR2 reads SASEGT. With 3 bases removed from V and 8 bases from J, the gap between germline ends came to 13 bases. The CDR3 sequence: CASSELLDREAFF. The CDR3 DNA reads TGTGCCAGCAGTGAGCTTTTAGACAGGGAAGCTTTCTTT.

The V call is TRBV5-1, the J call TRBJ2-2; tentative D call: TRBD1 (6 bases). Deletions cut 0 bases from V and 0 bases from J, with 9 bases between. Germline V lookup: CDR1 SGHRS, CDR2 YFSETQ. This CDR3 region has 16 residues. The CDR3 protein is CASSLAGQTNTGELFF. The CDR3 region has the DNA TGCGCCAGCAGCTTGGCGGGACAAACGAACACCGGGGAGCTGTTTTTT.

The V gene is TRBV7-6, the J gene TRBJ2-3, with D possibly being TRBD1 (6 bases). V was cut by 5 bases and J by 1 base, with 19 bases left in between. The CDR3 sequence is 17 residues long. The germline V gene has CDR1 SGHVS and CDR2 FNYEAQ. The CDR3 is CASSMGPSHRGTDTQYF. For the CDR3, the DNA is TGTGCCAGCAGCATGGGGCCTTCTCACAGGGGCACAGATACGCAGTATTTT.